This section outlines one T cell receptor (beta chain) sequence together with its context. This clone was recorded a few times. Which antigen it targets is not known. No base quality values were provided; no much bigger clone lies one nucleotide off. Sequences SGHRS (CDR1) and YFSETQ (CDR2) are obtained from the germline V gene. V drops 1 base and J drops 2 bases, leaving 19 bases in between. The CDR3 spans 18 residues, from the cysteine through the phenylalanine. CDR3 DNA only is kept here, 54 bases in frame from base 1. The cohort was made up of 500 to 800 healthy bone marrow donors. At the time of sampling, every cohort member was nominally healthy, though immune exposures that went unrecorded were likely present. The donor tested CMV seronegative and was one of the 352 seronegative cohort members. A peripheral blood sample was collected from each donor, and TCR beta sequencing was performed on peripheral blood mononuclear cells. Genomic DNA extraction from the blood cell samples was performed with the Qiagen DNeasy Blood Extraction Kit.

Library creation used the immunoSEQ multiplex PCR assay. For the multiplex PCR, a mixture combining 60 forward primers for TCR Vbeta segments and 13 reverse primers for TCR Jbeta segments was used. Amplification of the CDR3 region of rearranged TCR beta genes was performed with a multiplex PCR assay on genomic DNA. Amplified TCR beta libraries were sequenced as 87-base-pair reads on the Illumina HiSeq System. Per the authors' processing: In a later analysis, 80 million or so unique TCR beta chains were counted across the approximately 670 repertoires, and roughly 11 million of these chains were shared by at least two donors. Raw reads were error-corrected and collapsed into unique sequences with a nearest-neighbor algorithm that merged closely related sequences to remove PCR and sequencing errors. V, D and J gene segments were assigned by aligning CDR3 sequences to IMGT reference sequences. Each retained sequence needed at least a six-nucleotide match to both a V gene segment and a J gene segment. Rearrangements were classified as productive when the CDR3 lacked stop codons and remained in frame with V and J, and all other rearrangements were classified as non-productive. Following IMGT convention, CDR3 was defined as the stretch from the second conserved V-encoded cysteine to the conserved J-encoded phenylalanine. In an earlier analysis of approximately 590 of the donors, sequences lacking an unambiguous match to a single V gene segment were excluded. An earlier analysis of several hundred of the donors classified V segments as functional when productive rearrangements were above 56.7% and as segregating when the standard deviation between donors was above 5%. To diagnose cytomegalovirus status from the catalog of TCR beta chain sequences, a statistical classification framework was built. A later analysis assigned V and J genes by comparing TCR nucleotide sequences with IMGT/GENE-DB human TR gene sequences. In a later analysis, CDR3 sequences and most-parsimonious VDJ recombination scenarios were assigned using the TCRdist pipeline. A later analysis defined each TCR beta chain by its CDR3 amino acid sequence plus V-gene family, and excluded reads lacking a unique V-gene family. A later analysis removed 600 or so highly shared, low-generation-probability nucleotide sequences to deal with suspected cross-contamination and a sequencing artifact. In a later analysis, a clonal expansion index for each public chain was calculated from normalized within-repertoire ranks of inferred template counts. A later analysis computed generation probabilities with a VDJ recombination model fitted to out-of-frame rearrangements, and checked the results against IGoR. Hypergeometric tests were used in a later analysis to score TCR-TCR, TCR-HLA and TCR-CMV co-occurrence, with a repertoire-size bias correction applied to the TCR pairs. To estimate false discovery rates, a later analysis permuted the HLA or CMV assignments 20 times. In a later analysis, co-occurring TCRs were grouped using DBSCAN, with TCRdist sequence similarity added in when clustering inside HLA-allele-positive subsets. Repertoires with fewer than 30,000 or more than 120,000 public chains, plus five repertoires with anomalous nucleotide sharing, were excluded from co-occurrence clustering. The immuneACCESS repertoire file appears here via TCRdb, limited to in-frame rearrangements. These files lack a portion of the clones; in checked studies, under half of the deficit traces to unresolved V genes, and the cause of the others is not known. The V and J calls and clone size were taken over from that table, and D and trimming were inferred from the DNA. The table for this sample lists 95,000 to 100,000 clones; 60% to 75% of them were counted only once. The top ten clonotypes cover roughly 10% of the sample.

The data were taken from a study of cytomegalovirus exposure and HLA in healthy donors (dated by TCRdb to 2016 to 2017). Study-level background: According to an earlier analysis of 550 to 750 of the donors, about 180 million T cells yielded 90 million to 130 million unique TCR beta sequences and around 300 Gb of sequence data. The number of typed donors differed by locus: about 620-640 for A, B, C, DRB1 and DQB1; roughly 510 for DQA1; 606 for DPA1; and about 450 for DPB1. Alongside the repertoire data, information on donor age, sex, ethnicity and CMV serostatus was compiled. Along with the approximately 600-subject first cohort, a separate validation cohort of over a hundred different subjects was used. Among about 400 genotyped donors of the cohort, an average of approximately 240,000 unique TCR beta nucleotide sequences was sequenced per donor, of which about 19% were non-productive. In a later analysis, previously published TCR beta repertoires from 500 to 750 donors were re-analyzed and high-resolution HLA genotyping was added so that TCR occurrence patterns could be studied. Using immunosequencing, the study profiled T cell repertoires from approximately 700 subjects and related those repertoires to cytomegalovirus serostatus. Every discovery cohort repertoire had been produced on one sequencing platform. The later analysis used no new phenotypic data to find candidate immune exposures, relying instead on TCR beta sequences and their occurrence across donors. To predict cytomegalovirus infection status, the study combined high-throughput TCR immunosequencing, statistical association of individual TCRs with disease status, and machine learning. An earlier analysis of nearly 600 of the donors applied high-throughput TCR beta sequencing to assess whether each TCR beta V gene segment acted as functional or pseudogenic. HLA typing covered class I and class II loci at four-digit resolution. The study aimed to test whether cataloging public T cell receptors could reveal signatures of past pathogen exposure. A later genetic analysis took genome-wide SNP genotypes for about three fifths of the 666 donors and used that subset as a discovery cohort. The genetic ancestry cluster associated with self-reported Caucasian donors included about four fifths of the roughly 400 genotyped donors. Roughly 290 gigabases of sequencing data and roughly 80 million unique TCR sequences made up an early release that covered approximately 650 HLA-typed donors. A few DR-DQ haplotypes were handled as single units for association and clustering because linkage in the cohort was strong.

The investigation overall reported the following: A cluster of highly shared sequence variants was judged likely to be a technical artifact of the sequencing pipeline. A later analysis found that TCR association rates varied across HLA loci, with DRB1 alleles showing the most associated TCRs and HLA-C alleles the fewest. In a later analysis, about 16,000 TCR beta sequences were associated with specific HLA alleles at a false discovery rate of 0.05. The cohort was sequenced for TCR beta chains only, and without alpha or paired-chain data the features that could be detected were limited. In an earlier analysis of more than 500 of the donors, most TCR beta V segments appeared in productive rearrangements about 87% or about 30% of the time, broadly matching IMGT annotations. A further reported finding was that TCR beta sequences accurately predicted the HLA-A and HLA-B alleles for most subjects in the first cohort. The 87-base-pair reads could not distinguish some IMGT-functional V segments, including TRBV6-2 and TRBV6-3, so those segments were excluded. Several of the top co-occurrence clusters appeared to be linked to parvovirus B19, influenza, CMV and Epstein-Barr virus, according to a later analysis. The authors suggested that the approach could potentially be generalized to other disease states and immunological phenotypes. Because some donors lacked HLA typing at each locus, the association tests relied only on the typed subset. For the cohort, immune exposure information was limited to CMV serostatus. In a later genetic analysis, fewer N-insertions in productive TCRs were reported among donors in an Asian-associated ancestry cluster than the roughly 700-donor mean. Most TCR sequences were observed very rarely across donors, whereas some public TCRs were present in many individuals. According to a later analysis, most CMV-associated TCR beta chains appeared to be HLA-restricted, and the HLA associations seemed to be driven largely by CMV exposure. In a later analysis, HLA-associated TCR beta chains showed more clonal expansion and lower generation probabilities than non-associated chains that were equally common. In a later genetic analysis, a missense DCLRE1C variant was associated with V-gene and J-gene trimming of TCR beta chains, and the association was replicated in an independent cohort. Because counts were too low, some 17 rarely observed V segments, including chromosome 9 orphons, were excluded from the earlier analysis of several hundred of the donors. A few of the identified cytomegalovirus-associated TCR beta chains were confirmed in vitro to be specific for cytomegalovirus antigens. Correlated functional status among segregating V segments might be attributable to linkage disequilibrium, but an unknown experimental factor could not be ruled out. The classifier was reported to diagnose cytomegalovirus status with high specificity and sensitivity in both the original and validation cohorts. A total of 150 or so TCR beta chains were listed by the study as associated with cytomegalovirus. When HLA alleles, especially DR and DQ, strongly co-occurred, attributing TCR associations to individual alleles was difficult. Sequencing depth was assumed to be roughly uniform across donors in the presence/absence analyses, though that assumption may not hold.

The chain couples TRBV5-1 to TRBJ2-1, and possibly TRBD1, on 5 matching bases. The sample taken for sequencing was PBMCs. The sequence was collected from a man over 45 in good health and CMV-seronegative. The CDR3 reads as follows: CASSLHAVGELTYNEQFF. The DNA reads TGCGCCAGCAGCTTGCATGCTGTAGGGGAACTAACCTACAATGAGCAGTTCTTC.